A selection of T cell receptor beta chains follows, all from one sample in a study of T cells after posttransplantation cyclophosphamide. Libraries were prepared by immunoSEQ multiplex PCR; TCRdb keeps only in-frame clonotypes and omits some of them. The sample includes 66,000 or so clones, about 93% seen only once; the top ten take roughly 2.9%. Sequencing input: PBMCs. These receptors were taken from a woman in her twenties or thirties in good health and a related stem cell transplant donor. Each CDR3 is given with its conserved first and last residue. D genes are given only for firm matches. The listing skips clone size in some rows; elsewhere it reads once, few, many or a size class.

-,TRBD1,TRBV4-2,TRBJ1-1,CASSQDSPGQAGTEAFF,TGTGCCAGCAGCCAAGATTCCCCCGGACAGGCAGGGACTGAAGCTTTCTTT
-,TRBD1,TRBV4-1,TRBJ1-2,CASSRDREYTF,TGCGCCAGCAGCCGCGACAGGGAATACACCTTC
-,-,TRBV6-5,TRBJ2-7,CASSYSRGAYEQYF,TGTGCCAGCAGTTACTCGAGGGGGGCCTACGAGCAGTACTTC
-,TRBD1,TRBV6-1,TRBJ1-5,CASRGAGGHNQPQHF,TGTGCCAGCAGAGGGGCAGGGGGCCATAATCAGCCCCAGCATTTT
-,-,TRBV7-2,TRBJ1-6,CASSRPFNSPLHF,TGTGCCAGCAGCCGGCCGTTTAATTCACCCCTCCACTTT
-,-,TRBV12-5,TRBJ1-2,CASGLVAGNGYTF,TGTGCTAGTGGTTTGGTTGCGGGGAATGGCTACACCTTC
-,TRBD1,TRBV5-1,TRBJ2-3,CASSLRDRGLDTQYF,TGCGCCAGCAGCCTCCGGGACAGGGGGTTAGATACGCAGTATTTT
-,-,TRBV7-2,TRBJ1-1,CASSSQDRMNTEAFF,TGTGCCAGCAGCTCGCAGGACAGAATGAACACTGAAGCTTTCTTT
-,TRBD1,TRBV5-5,TRBJ2-2,CASSLRQGAGGELFF,TGTGCCAGCAGCCTCCGACAGGGGGCAGGCGGGGAGCTGTTTTTT
-,-,TRBV4-1,TRBJ1-2,CASSQGYGYTF,TGCGCCAGCAGCCAGGGCTATGGCTACACCTTC
-,-,TRBV27,TRBJ2-2,CASSYREGTGELFF,TGTGCCAGCAGTTATAGGGAAGGGACCGGGGAGCTGTTTTTT
-,-,TRBV19,TRBJ1-6,CASSIQTGFNSPLHF,TGTGCCAGTAGTATACAGACAGGTTTTAATTCACCCCTCCACTTT
-,-,TRBV6-1,TRBJ2-7,CASSDGGTAAYEQYF,TGTGCCAGCAGTGATGGGGGGACAGCTGCCTACGAGCAGTACTTC
-,TRBD1,TRBV9,TRBJ2-7,CASSVVFLGQGSYEQYF,TGTGCCAGCAGCGTAGTCTTCCTGGGACAGGGCTCCTACGAGCAGTACTTC
-,-,TRBV6-5,TRBJ2-3,CASSYRKHTDTQYF,TGTGCCAGCAGTTACCGGAAACACACAGATACGCAGTATTTT
-,-,TRBV4-2,TRBJ1-5,CASSQVVQGRKGQPQHF,TGTGCCAGCAGCCAAGTCGTTCAGGGGCGAAAAGGTCAGCCCCAGCATTTT
once,TRBD2,TRBV27,TRBJ2-7,CASSRLAGGPREQYF,TGTGCCAGCAGTCGACTAGCGGGGGGGCCCAGGGAGCAGTACTTC
-,-,TRBV7-8,TRBJ2-7,CASSLAPGVEQYF,TGTGCCAGCAGCTTGGCCCCCGGGGTCGAGCAGTACTTC
-,-,TRBV5-6,TRBJ1-5,CASSLVQEAQPQHF,TGTGCCAGCAGCTTGGTTCAGGAAGCTCAGCCCCAGCATTTT
-,-,TRBV5-6,TRBJ2-4,CASSLAGALAKNIQYF,TGTGCCAGCAGCTTGGCCGGGGCGCTAGCCAAAAACATTCAGTACTTC
once,-,TRBV6-1,TRBJ1-6,CASSEGSSYNSPLHF,TGTGCCAGCAGTGAGGGCAGCTCCTATAATTCACCCCTCCACTTT
-,-,TRBV5-1,TRBJ1-4,CASSPGRPGEKLFF,TGCGCCAGCAGCCCTGGACGCCCGGGAGAAAAACTGTTTTTT
-,-,TRBV29-1,TRBJ1-5,CSVKDGNQPQHF,TGCAGCGTCAAAGACGGAAATCAGCCCCAGCATTTT
-,-,TRBV7-6,TRBJ2-2,CASSLATGSAGELFF,TGTGCCAGCAGCTTAGCAACAGGATCCGCCGGGGAGCTGTTTTTT
-,TRBD1,TRBV6-5,TRBJ1-5,CASSRDGQGFQPQHF,TGTGCCAGCAGCCGCGACGGACAGGGATTTCAGCCCCAGCATTTT
-,-,TRBV5-8,TRBJ1-1,CASSLAGPNTEAFF,TGTGCCAGCAGCTTGGCAGGACCAAACACTGAAGCTTTCTTT
-,-,TRBV7-9,TRBJ2-1,CASSEAYRWASYNEQFF,TGTGCCAGCAGCGAGGCTTATCGGTGGGCCTCCTACAATGAGCAGTTCTTC
-,-,TRBV19,TRBJ1-2,CASKQGAASYGYTF,TGTGCCAGTAAACAGGGCGCCGCTAGCTATGGCTACACCTTC
-,-,TRBV28,TRBJ1-6,CASRNRESYNSPLHF,TGTGCCAGCAGGAATAGGGAATCCTATAATTCACCCCTCCACTTT
-,TRBD2,TRBV7-9,TRBJ2-3,CASSRGGRTDTQYF,TGTGCCAGCAGCCGGGGGGGCCGCACAGATACGCAGTATTTT
-,-,TRBV19,TRBJ1-1,CASSEQRNTEVFF,TGTGCCAGTAGTGAGCAGAGGAACACTGAAGTTTTCTTT
-,-,TRBV7-9,TRBJ2-1,CASSRQKNEQFF,TGTGCCAGCAGCAGACAGAAGAATGAGCAGTTCTTC
-,-,TRBV13,TRBJ1-1,CASSSRGSGAQPEAFF,TGTGCCAGCAGCTCCCGGGGCTCGGGGGCCCAGCCTGAAGCTTTCTTT
-,-,TRBV4-3,TRBJ1-1,CASSQVGLFTEAFF,TGCGCCAGCAGCCAAGTGGGACTGTTCACTGAAGCTTTCTTT
-,-,TRBV6-1,TRBJ1-5,CASSERGGQPQHF,TGTGCCAGCAGTGAAAGGGGAGGGCAGCCCCAGCATTTT
-,-,TRBV6-6,TRBJ2-1,CASSYPGTRDMNEQFF,TGTGCCAGCAGTTACCCAGGGACAAGGGACATGAATGAGCAGTTCTTC
-,-,TRBV11-2,TRBJ1-2,CASSLMGDYTF,TGTGCCAGCAGCTTAATGGGGGACTACACCTTC
-,-,TRBV29-1,TRBJ1-2,CSTSSSLTF,TGCAGCACCTCCAGCTCGCTCACCTTC
-,-,TRBV7-2,TRBJ1-4,CASSPDPTNEKLFF,TGTGCCAGCAGCCCAGATCCAACTAATGAAAAACTGTTTTTT
-,TRBD1,TRBV4-1,TRBJ1-2,CASSQVDRGTGYTF,TGCGCCAGCAGCCAAGTGGACAGGGGAACGGGCTACACCTTC
-,TRBD1,TRBV29-1,TRBJ2-5,CSVEEPRDSLQETQYF,TGCAGCGTTGAAGAGCCCAGGGACAGCCTGCAAGAGACCCAGTACTTC
-,-,TRBV7-2,TRBJ1-2,CASSPMTSYGYTF,TGTGCCAGCAGCCCTATGACAAGCTATGGCTACACCTTC
-,-,TRBV5-4,TRBJ1-2,CASSLGGQIIYGYTF,TGTGCCAGCAGCTTGGGCGGTCAGATAATCTATGGCTACACCTTC
-,-,TRBV2,TRBJ1-2,CASSGGSYGYTF,TGTGCCAGCAGTGGAGGGAGCTATGGCTACACCTTC
-,TRBD1,TRBV7-2,TRBJ2-3,CASSLGRGRPRPTDTQYF,TGTGCCAGCAGCTTGGGCAGGGGGCGTCCACGACCGACAGATACGCAGTATTTT
-,TRBD1,TRBV6-5,TRBJ1-6,CASSRTTGNGSPLHF,TGTGCCAGCAGTCGGACGACAGGGAACGGATCACCCCTCCACTTT
-,-,TRBV6-5,TRBJ1-4,CASSDGQPNEKLFF,TGTGCCAGCAGTGACGGACAGCCAAATGAAAAACTGTTTTTT